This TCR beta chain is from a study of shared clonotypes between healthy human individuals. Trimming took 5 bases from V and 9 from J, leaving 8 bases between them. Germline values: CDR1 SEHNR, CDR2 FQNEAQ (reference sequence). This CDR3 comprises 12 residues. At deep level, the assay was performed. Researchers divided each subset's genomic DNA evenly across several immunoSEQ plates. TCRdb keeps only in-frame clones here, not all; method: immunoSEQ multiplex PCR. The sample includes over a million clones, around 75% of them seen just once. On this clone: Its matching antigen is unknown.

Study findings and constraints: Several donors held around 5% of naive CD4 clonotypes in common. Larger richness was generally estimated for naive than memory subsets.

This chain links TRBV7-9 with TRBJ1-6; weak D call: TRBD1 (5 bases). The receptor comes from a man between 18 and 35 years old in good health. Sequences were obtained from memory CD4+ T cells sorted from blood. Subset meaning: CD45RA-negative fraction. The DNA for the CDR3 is TGTGCCAGCAGCACCAGGGTTTCACCCCTCCACTTT. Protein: CASSTRVSPLHF.